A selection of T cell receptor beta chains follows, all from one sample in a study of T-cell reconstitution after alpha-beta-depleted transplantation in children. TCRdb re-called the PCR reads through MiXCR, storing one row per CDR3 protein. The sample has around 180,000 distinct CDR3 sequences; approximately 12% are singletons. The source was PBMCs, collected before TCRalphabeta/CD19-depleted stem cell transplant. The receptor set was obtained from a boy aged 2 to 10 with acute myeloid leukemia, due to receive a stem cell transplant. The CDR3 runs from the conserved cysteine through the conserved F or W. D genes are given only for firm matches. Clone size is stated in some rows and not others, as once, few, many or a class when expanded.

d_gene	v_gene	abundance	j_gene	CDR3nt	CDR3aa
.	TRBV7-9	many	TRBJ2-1	TGTGCCAGCAGCCCCGGGGGTGAGCAGTTCTTC	CASSPGGEQFF
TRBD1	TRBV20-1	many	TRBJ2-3	TGCAGTGCTCCGACAGGGGTCACAGATACGCAGTATTTT	CSAPTGVTDTQYF
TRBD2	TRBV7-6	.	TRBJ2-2	TGTGCCAGCAGCTTAGGACTTCCGGGACTAGCGGGGGTTTACGACGGGGAGCTGTTTTTT	CASSLGLPGLAGVYDGELFF
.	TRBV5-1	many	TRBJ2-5	TGCGCCAGCAGTGACAACCAAGAGACCCAGTACTTC	CASSDNQETQYF
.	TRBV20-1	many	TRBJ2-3	TGCAGTGCTAGCCCGCAGACCAACACAGATACGCAGTATTTT	CSASPQTNTDTQYF
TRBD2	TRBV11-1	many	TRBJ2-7	TGTGCCAGCACCTCAACCCCCAAAAAGACTAGCGGGAAGGAGATCTACGAGCAGTACTTC	CASTSTPKKTSGKEIYEQYF
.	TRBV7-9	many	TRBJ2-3	TGTGCCAGCAGCCCTAACCGGTTCCTTACAGATACGCAGTATTTT	CASSPNRFLTDTQYF
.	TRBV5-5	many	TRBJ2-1	TGTGCCAGCGGGGGCGTCCTATCGAGCTCCTACAATGAGCAGTTCTTC	CASGGVLSSSYNEQFF
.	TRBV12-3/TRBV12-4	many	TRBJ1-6	TGTGCCAGCAACTACAGGGATAGTTCACCCCTCCACTTT	CASNYRDSSPLHF
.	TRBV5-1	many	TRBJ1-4	TGCGCCAGCAGCTTTCAGGGGAGGTGGGAAAAACTGTTTTTT	CASSFQGRWEKLFF
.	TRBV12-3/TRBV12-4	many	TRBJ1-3	TGTGCCAGCAGTTTCGGTCAATCTGGAAACACCATATATTTT	CASSFGQSGNTIYF
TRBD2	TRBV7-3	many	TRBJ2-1	TGTGCCAGCAGCCAAGGACTAGCTTCCCACAATGAGCAGTTCTTC	CASSQGLASHNEQFF
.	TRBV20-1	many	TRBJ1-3	TGCAGTGCTAGAGATGAGAGACGCCGGGGGAACACCATATATTTT	CSARDERRRGNTIYF
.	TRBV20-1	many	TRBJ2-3	TGCAGTGCTGGAGGGTCTTCCGCGGGAATAGATACGCAGTATTTT	CSAGGSSAGIDTQYF
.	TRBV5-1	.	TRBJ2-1	TGCGCCAGCAGCTTGACAGCCTCCTACGAGCAGTTCTTC	CASSLTASYEQFF
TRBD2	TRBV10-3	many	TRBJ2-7	TGTGCCATCAGTGAGTCGTACGGTCTAGCGGGTACCTACGAGCAGTACTTC	CAISESYGLAGTYEQYF
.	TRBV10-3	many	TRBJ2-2	TGTGCCATCAGGATGAACACCGGGGAGCTGTTTTTT	CAIRMNTGELFF
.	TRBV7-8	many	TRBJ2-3	TGTGCCAGCAGCTGGGACCTGGGCGGGGGCACAGATACGCAGTATTTT	CASSWDLGGGTDTQYF
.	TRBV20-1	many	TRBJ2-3	TGCAGTGCACAGCCGGGGGTTCGGGATACGCAGTATTTT	CSAQPGVRDTQYF
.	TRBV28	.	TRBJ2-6	TGTGCCAGCGCGGGGACTGGGGCCAACGTCCTGACTTTC	CASAGTGANVLTF
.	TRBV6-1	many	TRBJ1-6	TGTGCCAGCAGTGAATCTGACTCACCCCTCCACTTT	CASSESDSPLHF
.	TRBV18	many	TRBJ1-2	TGTGCCAGCTCACCCCTCCAGCGGGACTATGGCTACACCTTC	CASSPLQRDYGYTF
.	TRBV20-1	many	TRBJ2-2	TGCAGTGCTAGAGACGCAGGGGAGTACACCGGGGAGCTGTTTTTT	CSARDAGEYTGELFF
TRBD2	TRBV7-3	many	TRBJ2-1	TGTGCCAGCAGCCGTAGCGGGGCTAGCTCCTACAATGAGCAGTTCTTC	CASSRSGASSYNEQFF
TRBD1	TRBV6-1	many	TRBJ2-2	TGTGCCACGACCGGGACAGGGGGCACCGGGGAGCTGTTTTTT	CATTGTGGTGELFF
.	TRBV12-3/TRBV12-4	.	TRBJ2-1	TGTGCCAGCACCCCGAATTTCTCACTCAACAATGAGCAGTTCTTC	CASTPNFSLNNEQFF
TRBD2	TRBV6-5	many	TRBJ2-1	TGTGCCAGCAGTTGGACTAGCGGGAGGGACGAGCAGTTCTTC	CASSWTSGRDEQFF
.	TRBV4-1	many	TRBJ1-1	TGCGCCAGCAGCCAAGTGGGGGGTATAACGTTAGCTTTCTTT	CASSQVGGITLAFF
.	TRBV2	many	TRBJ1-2	TGTGCCAGCAGTGGCGACGTAGACACCTATGGCTACACCTTC	CASSGDVDTYGYTF
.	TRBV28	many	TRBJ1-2	TGTGCCAGCAGAAAATATGGGGTTAACTATGGCTACACCTTC	CASRKYGVNYGYTF